This T cell receptor (beta chain) was sequenced in a study of cytomegalovirus exposure and HLA in healthy donors. Study at large: Of some 400 genotyped donors, about 81% clustered with self-reported Caucasian donors.

The primer mix had 60 Vbeta and 13 Jbeta primers. Libraries were prepared by immunoSEQ multiplex PCR; TCRdb keeps only in-frame clonotypes and omits some of them. The sample contains some 170,000 clones, 65% to 75% of which appear only once. Per germline, CDR1 LNHDA and CDR2 SQIVND (reference sequence). The CDR3 contains 13 residues. The ends were cut back, 4 bases at V and 3 bases at J, with 6 bases in the middle. Worth noting for this clone: Other DNA sequences within the sample encode an identical CDR3.

This cohort consisted of healthy bone marrow donors. Sequencing input: PBMCs. This receptor was obtained from a human donor in good health. This chain connects TRBV19 to TRBJ1-4; D remains ambiguous. CDR3 in amino acids: CASSRQANEKLFF. The CDR3 bases are TGTGCCAGTAGTAGGCAGGCTAATGAAAAACTGTTTTTT.